The source of this TCR beta chain is a study of blood T cell repertoires in COVID-19. For the study at large: Spain, Italy and the United States supplied samples that represented acute and convalescent COVID-19. T cells, B-cell-depleted T cells, or PBMCs provided the cDNA or gDNA that served as material.

Original processing notes: Nucleated cell number was recorded as an estimate derived from reference gene primer amplification. Sequencing was performed with immunoSEQ multiplex PCR; in TCRdb, only in-frame clones are kept and a portion is missing. D and trimming were read from the DNA, whereas the V and J calls and clone size are those reported in that table. The sample includes approximately 300,000 clones, 80% to 95% of them seen just once. The CDR3 runs to 15 residues. Germline-derived CDR1 and CDR2 are SGHTA and FQGNSA. The V end lost 5 bases, the J end lost 6 bases, and 19 bases lay between the germline ends. Enrolled during active infection, Seattle patients were then followed longitudinally.

Sample: peripheral blood. V and J are TRBV7-2 and TRBJ1-1; D call uncertain. The TCR sequence derives from a woman in her twenties or thirties with COVID-19, enrolled during active disease. Here the CDR3 reads CASSAVVSGNSEAFF. For the CDR3, the DNA is TGTGCCAGCAGCGCGGTCGTGAGTGGTAACTCTGAAGCTTTCTTT.